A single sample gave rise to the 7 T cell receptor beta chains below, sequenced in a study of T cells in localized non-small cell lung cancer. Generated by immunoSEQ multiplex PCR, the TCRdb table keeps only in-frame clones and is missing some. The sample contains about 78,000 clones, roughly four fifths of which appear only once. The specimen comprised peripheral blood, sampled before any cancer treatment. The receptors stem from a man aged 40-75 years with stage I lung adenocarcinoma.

The CDR3 sequence: CASSVGGTGIYEQFF. CDR3 nucleotides: TGTGCCAGCAGCGTCGGCGGGACAGGGATTTATGAGCAGTTCTTC. This chain joins TRBV9 and TRBJ2-1, with 9 bases aligning to TRBD1. Germline loops: CDR1 SGDLS, CDR2 YYNGEE. The V gene end was trimmed by 2 bases and the J gene end by 8 bases; junction bases not matched to a gene: 8. The CDR3 spans 15 residues.

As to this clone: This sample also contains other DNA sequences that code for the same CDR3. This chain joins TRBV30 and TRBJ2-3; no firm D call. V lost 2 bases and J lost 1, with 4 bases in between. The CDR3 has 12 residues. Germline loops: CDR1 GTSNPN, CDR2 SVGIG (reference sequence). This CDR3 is CAWSRGTDTQYF. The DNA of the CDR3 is TGTGCCTGGAGTAGAGGCACAGATACGCAGTATTTT. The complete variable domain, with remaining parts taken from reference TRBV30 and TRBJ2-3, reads SQTIHQWPATLVQPVGSPLSLECTVEGTSNPNLYWYRQAAGRGLQLLFYSVGIGQISSEVPQNLSASRPQDRQFILSSKKLLLSDSGFYLCAWSRGTDTQYFGPGTRLTVL.

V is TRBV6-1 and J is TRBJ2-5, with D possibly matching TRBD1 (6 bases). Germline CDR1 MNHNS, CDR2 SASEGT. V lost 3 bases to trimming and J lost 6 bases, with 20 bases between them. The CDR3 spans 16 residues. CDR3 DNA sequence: TGTGCCAGCAGTGACAAACCAGGGAAGGGGGTCCAGACCCAGTACTTC. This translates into CASSDKPGKGVQTQYF.

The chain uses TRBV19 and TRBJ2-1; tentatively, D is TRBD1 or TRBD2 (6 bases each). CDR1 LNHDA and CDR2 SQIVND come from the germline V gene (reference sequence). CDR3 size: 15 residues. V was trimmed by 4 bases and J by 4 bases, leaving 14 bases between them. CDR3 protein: CASSKGDFGYNEQFF. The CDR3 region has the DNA TGTGCCAGTAGTAAGGGGGACTTTGGTTACAATGAGCAGTTCTTC.

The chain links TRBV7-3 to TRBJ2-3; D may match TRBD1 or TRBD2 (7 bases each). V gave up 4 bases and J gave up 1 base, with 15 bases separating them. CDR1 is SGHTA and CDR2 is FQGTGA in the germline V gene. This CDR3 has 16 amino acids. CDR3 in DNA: TGTGCCAGCAGCTCCTCCGCAGGGGGGGGCACAGATACGCAGTATTTT. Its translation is CASSSSAGGGTDTQYF.

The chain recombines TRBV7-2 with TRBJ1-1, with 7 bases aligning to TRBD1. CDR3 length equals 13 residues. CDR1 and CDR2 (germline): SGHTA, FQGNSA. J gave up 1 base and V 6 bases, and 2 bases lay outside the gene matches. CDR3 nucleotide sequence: TGTGCCAGCAGTCGACAGGGGAACACTGAAGCTTTCTTT. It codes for CASSRQGNTEAFF.

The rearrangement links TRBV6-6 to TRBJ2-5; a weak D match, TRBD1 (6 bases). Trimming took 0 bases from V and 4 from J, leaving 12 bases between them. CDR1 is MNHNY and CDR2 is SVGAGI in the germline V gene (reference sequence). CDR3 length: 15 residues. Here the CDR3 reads CASSYSISRGETQYF. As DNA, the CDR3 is TGTGCCAGCAGTTACTCGATCAGCAGGGGAGAGACCCAGTACTTC.